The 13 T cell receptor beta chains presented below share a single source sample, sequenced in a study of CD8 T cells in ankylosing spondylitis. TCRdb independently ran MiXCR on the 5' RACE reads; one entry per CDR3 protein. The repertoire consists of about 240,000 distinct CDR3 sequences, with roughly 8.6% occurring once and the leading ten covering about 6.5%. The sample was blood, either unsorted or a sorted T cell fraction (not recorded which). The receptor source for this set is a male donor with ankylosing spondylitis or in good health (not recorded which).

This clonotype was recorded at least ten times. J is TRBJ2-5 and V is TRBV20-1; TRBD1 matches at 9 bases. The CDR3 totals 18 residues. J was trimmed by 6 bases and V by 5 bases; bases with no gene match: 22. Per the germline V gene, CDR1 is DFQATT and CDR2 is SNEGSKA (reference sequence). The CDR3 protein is CSAPRPGTGLGFVQTQYF. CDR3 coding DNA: TGCAGTGCTCCACGTCCCGGGACAGGGCTAGGGTTCGTACAGACCCAGTACTTC.

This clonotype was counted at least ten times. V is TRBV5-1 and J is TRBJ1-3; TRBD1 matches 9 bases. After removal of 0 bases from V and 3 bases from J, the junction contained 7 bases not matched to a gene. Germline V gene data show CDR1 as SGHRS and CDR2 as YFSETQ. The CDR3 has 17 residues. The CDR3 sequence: CASSLAPTGGSGNTIYF. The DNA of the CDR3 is TGCGCCAGCAGCTTGGCCCCGACAGGGGGTAGTGGAAACACCATATATTTT.

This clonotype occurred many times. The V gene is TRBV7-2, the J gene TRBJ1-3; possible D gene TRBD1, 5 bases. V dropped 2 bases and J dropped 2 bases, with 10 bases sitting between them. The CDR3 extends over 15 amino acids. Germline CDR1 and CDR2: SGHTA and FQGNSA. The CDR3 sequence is CASSLQGPTGNTIYF. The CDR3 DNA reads TGTGCCAGCAGCTTACAGGGCCCCACTGGAAACACCATATATTTT.

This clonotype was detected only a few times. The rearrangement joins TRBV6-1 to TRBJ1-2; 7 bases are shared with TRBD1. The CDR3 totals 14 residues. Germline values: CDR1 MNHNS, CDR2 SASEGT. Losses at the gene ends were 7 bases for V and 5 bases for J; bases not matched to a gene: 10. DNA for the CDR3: TGTGCCAGCACTCGACAGGGTGTACAATATGGCTACACCTTC. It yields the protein CASTRQGVQYGYTF.

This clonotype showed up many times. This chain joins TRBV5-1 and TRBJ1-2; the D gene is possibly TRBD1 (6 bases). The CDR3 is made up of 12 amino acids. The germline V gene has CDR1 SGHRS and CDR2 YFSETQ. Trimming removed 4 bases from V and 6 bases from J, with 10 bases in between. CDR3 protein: CASSVQGDGYTF. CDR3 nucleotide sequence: TGCGCCAGCAGCGTACAGGGAGATGGCTACACCTTC.

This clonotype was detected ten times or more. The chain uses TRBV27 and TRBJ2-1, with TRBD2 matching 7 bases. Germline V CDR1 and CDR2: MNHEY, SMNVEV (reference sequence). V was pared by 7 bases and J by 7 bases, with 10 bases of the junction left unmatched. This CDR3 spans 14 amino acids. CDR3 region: CASTLGGPRNEQFF. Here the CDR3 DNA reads TGTGCCAGCACCCTGGGAGGGCCTAGAAATGAGCAGTTCTTC.

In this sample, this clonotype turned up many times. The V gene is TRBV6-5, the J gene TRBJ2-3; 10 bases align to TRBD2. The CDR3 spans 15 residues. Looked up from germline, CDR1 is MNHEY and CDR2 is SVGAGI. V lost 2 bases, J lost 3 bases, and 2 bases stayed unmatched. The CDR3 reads CASSYGSGRTDTQYF. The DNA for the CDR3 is TGTGCCAGCAGTTACGGTAGCGGGAGGACAGATACGCAGTATTTT.

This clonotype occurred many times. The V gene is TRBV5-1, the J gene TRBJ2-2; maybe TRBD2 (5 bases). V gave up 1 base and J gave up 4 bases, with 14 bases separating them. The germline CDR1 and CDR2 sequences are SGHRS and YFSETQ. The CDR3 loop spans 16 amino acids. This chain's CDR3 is CASSLSGPRGTGELFF. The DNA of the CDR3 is TGCGCCAGCAGCTTGTCTGGTCCCCGGGGCACCGGGGAGCTGTTTTTT.

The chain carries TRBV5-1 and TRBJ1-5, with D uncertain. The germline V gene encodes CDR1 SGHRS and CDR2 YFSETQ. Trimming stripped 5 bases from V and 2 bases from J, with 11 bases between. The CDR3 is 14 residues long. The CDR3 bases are TGCGCCAGCAGACCTTCGTCGGGCAATCAGCCCCAGCATTTT. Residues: CASRPSSGNQPQHF.

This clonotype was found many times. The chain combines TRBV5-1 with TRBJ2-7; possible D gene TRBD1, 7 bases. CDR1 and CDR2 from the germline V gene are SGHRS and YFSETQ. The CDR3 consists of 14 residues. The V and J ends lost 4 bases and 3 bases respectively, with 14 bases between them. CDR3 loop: CASSGGTASYEQYF. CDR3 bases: TGCGCCAGCAGCGGCGGGACAGCCAGCTACGAGCAGTACTTC. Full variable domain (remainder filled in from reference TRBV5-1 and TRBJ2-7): KAGVTQTPRYLIKTRGQQVTLSCSPISGHRSVSWYQQTPGQGLQFLFEYFSETQRNKGNFPGRFSGRQFSNSRSEMNVSTLELGDSALYLCASSGGTASYEQYFGPGTRLTVT.

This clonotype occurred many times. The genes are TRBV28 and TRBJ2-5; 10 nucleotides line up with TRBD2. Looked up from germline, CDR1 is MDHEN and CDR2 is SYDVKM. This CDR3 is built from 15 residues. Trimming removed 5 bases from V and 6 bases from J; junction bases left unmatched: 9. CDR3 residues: CASSISGRALKTQYF. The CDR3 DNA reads TGTGCCAGCAGTATAAGCGGGAGGGCCTTGAAGACCCAGTACTTC.

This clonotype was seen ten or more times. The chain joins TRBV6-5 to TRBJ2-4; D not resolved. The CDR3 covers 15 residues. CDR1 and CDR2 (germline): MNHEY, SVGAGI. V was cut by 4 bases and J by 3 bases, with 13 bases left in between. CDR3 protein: CASSSSPGGKNIQYF. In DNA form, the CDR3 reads TGTGCCAGCAGTTCGTCGCCGGGTGGCAAAAACATTCAGTACTTC.

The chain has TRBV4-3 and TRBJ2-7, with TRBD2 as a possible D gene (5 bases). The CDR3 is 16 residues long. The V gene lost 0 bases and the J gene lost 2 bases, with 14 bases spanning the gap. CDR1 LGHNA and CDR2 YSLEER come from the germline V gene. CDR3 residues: CASSQEGSEEPYEQYF. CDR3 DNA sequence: TGCGCCAGCAGCCAAGAGGGTAGCGAAGAGCCCTACGAGCAGTACTTC.